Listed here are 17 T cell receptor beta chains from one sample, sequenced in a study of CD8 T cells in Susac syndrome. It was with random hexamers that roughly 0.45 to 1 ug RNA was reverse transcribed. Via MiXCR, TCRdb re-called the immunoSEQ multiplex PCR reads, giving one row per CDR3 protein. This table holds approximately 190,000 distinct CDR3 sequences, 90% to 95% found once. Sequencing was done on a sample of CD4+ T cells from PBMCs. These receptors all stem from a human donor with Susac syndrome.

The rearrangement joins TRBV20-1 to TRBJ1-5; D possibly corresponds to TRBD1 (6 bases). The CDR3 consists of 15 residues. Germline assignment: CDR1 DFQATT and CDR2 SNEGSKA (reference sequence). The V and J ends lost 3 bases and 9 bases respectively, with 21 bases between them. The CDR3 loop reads CSASGGDNTLPPQHF. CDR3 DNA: TGCAGTGCTAGTGGTGGGGACAACACTCTTCCGCCCCAGCATTTT.

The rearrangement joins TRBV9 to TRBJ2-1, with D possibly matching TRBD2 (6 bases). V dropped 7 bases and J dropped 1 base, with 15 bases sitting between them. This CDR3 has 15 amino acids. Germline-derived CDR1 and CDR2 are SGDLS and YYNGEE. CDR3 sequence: CASSRGDESYNEQFF. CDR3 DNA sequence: TGTGCCAGCTCGCGGGGTGACGAGTCCTACAATGAGCAGTTCTTC.

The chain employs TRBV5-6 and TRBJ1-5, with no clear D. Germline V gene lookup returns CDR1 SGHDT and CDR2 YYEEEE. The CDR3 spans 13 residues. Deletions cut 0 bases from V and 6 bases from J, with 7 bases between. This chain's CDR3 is CASSLGGTQPQHF. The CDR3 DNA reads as TGTGCCAGCAGCTTGGGGGGAACTCAGCCCCAGCATTTT. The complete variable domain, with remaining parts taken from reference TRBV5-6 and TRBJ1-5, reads DAGVTQSPTHLIKTRGQQVTLRCSPKSGHDTVSWYQQALGQGPQFIFQYYEEEERQRGNFPDRFSGHQFPNYSSELNVNALLLGDSALYLCASSLGGTQPQHFGDGTRLSIL.

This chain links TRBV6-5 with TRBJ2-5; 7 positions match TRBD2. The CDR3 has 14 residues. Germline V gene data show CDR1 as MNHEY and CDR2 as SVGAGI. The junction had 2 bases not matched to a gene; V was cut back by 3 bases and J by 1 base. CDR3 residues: CASSYGTIQETQYF. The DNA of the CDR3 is TGTGCCAGCAGTTATGGGACTATCCAAGAGACCCAGTACTTC.

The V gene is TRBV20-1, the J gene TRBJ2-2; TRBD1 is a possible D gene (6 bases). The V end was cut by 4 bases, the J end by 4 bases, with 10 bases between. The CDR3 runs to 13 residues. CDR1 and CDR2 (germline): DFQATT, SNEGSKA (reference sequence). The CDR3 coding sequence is TGCAGTGCTAAAAGGGGGATCACCGGGGAGCTGTTTTTT. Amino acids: CSAKRGITGELFF.

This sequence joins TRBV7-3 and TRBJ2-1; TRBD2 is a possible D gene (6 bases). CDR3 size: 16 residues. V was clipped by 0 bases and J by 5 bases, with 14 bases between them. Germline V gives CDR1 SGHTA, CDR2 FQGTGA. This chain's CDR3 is CASSLTVPGLNNEQFF. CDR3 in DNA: TGTGCCAGCAGCTTAACGGTTCCGGGACTGAACAATGAGCAGTTCTTC. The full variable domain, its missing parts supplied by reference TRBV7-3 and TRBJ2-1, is GAGVSQTPSNKVTEKGKYVELRCDPISGHTALYWYRQSLGQGPEFLIYFQGTGAADDSGLPNDRFFAVRPEGSVSTLKIQRTERGDSAVYLCASSLTVPGLNNEQFFGPGTRLTVL.

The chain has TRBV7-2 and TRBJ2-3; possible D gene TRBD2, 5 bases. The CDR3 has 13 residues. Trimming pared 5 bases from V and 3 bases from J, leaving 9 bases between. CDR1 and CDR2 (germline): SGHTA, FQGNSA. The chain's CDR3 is CASSDQRTDTQYF. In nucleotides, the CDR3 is TGTGCCAGCAGCGATCAGCGGACAGATACGCAGTATTTT.

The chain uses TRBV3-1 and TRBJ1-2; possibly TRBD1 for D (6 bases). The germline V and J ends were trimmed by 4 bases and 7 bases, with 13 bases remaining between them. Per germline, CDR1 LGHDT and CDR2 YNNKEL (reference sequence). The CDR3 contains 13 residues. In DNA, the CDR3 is TGTGCCAGCAGCCCCTCGGGGGGGCGTGGCTACACCTTC. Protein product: CASSPSGGRGYTF.

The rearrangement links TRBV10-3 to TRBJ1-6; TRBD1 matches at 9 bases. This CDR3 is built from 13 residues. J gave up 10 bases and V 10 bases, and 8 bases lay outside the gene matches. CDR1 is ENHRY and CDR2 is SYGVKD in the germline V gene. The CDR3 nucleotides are TGTGCCACGACTGGGACAGGGATATCACCCCTCCACTTT. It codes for CATTGTGISPLHF.

The CDR3: CASSPGPTLAKNIQYF. For the CDR3, the DNA is TGTGCCAGCAGCCCAGGGCCCACTTTAGCCAAAAACATTCAGTACTTC. The J gene is TRBJ2-4, the V gene TRBV7-8; possibly TRBD1 for D (5 bases). The CDR3 is 16 amino acids. V gave up 5 bases and J gave up 0 bases, with 14 bases separating them. Germline V gives CDR1 SGHVS, CDR2 FQNEAQ.

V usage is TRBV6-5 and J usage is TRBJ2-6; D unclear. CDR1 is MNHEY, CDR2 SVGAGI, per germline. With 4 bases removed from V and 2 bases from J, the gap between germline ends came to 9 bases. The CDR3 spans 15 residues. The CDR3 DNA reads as TGTGCCAGCAGTTTGTCCTCCGCTGGGGCCAACGTCCTGACTTTC. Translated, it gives CASSLSSAGANVLTF.

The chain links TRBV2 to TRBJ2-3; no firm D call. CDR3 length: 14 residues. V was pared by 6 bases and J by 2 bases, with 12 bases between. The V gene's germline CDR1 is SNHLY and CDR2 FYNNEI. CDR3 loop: CASRTLLTTDTQYF. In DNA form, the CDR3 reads TGTGCCAGCAGGACCCTCCTAACCACAGATACGCAGTATTTT.

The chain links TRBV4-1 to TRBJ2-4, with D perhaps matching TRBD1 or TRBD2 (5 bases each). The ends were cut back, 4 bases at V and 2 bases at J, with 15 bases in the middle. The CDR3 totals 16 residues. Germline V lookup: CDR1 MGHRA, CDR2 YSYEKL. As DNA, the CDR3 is TGCGCCAGCAGCCCATGGGCCGGGGCGTCCAAAAACATTCAGTACTTC. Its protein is CASSPWAGASKNIQYF.

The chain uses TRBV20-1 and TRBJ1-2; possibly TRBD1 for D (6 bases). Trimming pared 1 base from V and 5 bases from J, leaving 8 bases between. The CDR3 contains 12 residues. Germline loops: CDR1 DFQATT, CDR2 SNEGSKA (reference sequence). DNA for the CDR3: TGCAGTGCTAGAGGGGACAAGTATGGCTACACCTTC. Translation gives CSARGDKYGYTF.

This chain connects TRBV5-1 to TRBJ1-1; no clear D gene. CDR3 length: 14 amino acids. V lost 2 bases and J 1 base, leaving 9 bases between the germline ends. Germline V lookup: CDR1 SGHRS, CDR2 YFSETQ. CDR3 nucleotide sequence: TGCGCCAGCAGCTTTTCATTGGAGAACACTGAAGCTTTCTTT. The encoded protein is CASSFSLENTEAFF. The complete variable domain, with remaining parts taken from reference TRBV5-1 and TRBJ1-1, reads KAGVTQTPRYLIKTRGQQVTLSCSPISGHRSVSWYQQTPGQGLQFLFEYFSETQRNKGNFPGRFSGRQFSNSRSEMNVSTLELGDSALYLCASSFSLENTEAFFGQGTRLTVV.

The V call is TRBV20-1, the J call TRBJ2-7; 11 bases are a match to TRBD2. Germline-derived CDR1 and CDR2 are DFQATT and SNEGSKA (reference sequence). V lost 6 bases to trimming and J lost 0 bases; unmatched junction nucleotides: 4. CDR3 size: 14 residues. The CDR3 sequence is CSASSGRASYEQYF. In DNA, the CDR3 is TGCAGTGCAAGTAGCGGGAGGGCCTCCTACGAGCAGTACTTC.

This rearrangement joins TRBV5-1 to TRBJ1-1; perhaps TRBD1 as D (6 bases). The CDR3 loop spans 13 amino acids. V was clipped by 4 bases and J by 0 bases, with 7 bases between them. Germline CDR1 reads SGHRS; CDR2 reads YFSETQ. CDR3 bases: TGCGCCAGCAGCCCAGGGGTGAACACTGAAGCTTTCTTT. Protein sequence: CASSPGVNTEAFF. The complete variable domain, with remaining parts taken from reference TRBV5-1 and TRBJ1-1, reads KAGVTQTPRYLIKTRGQQVTLSCSPISGHRSVSWYQQTPGQGLQFLFEYFSETQRNKGNFPGRFSGRQFSNSRSEMNVSTLELGDSALYLCASSPGVNTEAFFGQGTRLTVV.